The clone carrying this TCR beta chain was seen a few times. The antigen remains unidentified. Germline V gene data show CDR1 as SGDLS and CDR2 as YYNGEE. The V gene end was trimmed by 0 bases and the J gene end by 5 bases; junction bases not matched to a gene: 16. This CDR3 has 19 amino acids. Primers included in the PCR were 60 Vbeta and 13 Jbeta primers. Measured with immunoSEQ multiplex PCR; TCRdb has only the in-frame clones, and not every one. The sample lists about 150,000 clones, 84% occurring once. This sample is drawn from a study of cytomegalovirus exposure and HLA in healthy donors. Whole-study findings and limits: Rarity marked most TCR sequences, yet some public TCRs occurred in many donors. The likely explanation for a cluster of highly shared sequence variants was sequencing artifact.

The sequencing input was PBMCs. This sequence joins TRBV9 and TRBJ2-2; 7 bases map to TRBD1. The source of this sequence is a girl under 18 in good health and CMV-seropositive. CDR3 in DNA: TGTGCCAGCAGCGTAGGGGGACAGATCAAGACCTATACTACCGGGGAGCTGTTTTTT. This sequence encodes CASSVGGQIKTYTTGELFF.